The T cell receptor (beta chain) described here comes from a study of cytomegalovirus exposure and HLA in healthy donors. In the study overall: Among the 398 genotyped donors, 81% were placed in the Caucasian-associated ancestry cluster. Study-wide findings and caveats: Researchers had no immune exposure information except CMV serostatus available. Earlier findings revealed that most TCR beta V segments proved productive either about 87% or about 30% of the time. Based on reports, TCR beta sequences accurately predicted HLA-A and HLA-B alleles for most subjects.

Vbeta (60) and Jbeta (13) primers were used in the PCR. TCRdb keeps only in-frame clones here, not all; method: immunoSEQ multiplex PCR. In the table there are 150,000 to 250,000 clones, around 80% of which are singletons. The CDR3 sequence is 14 residues long. Germline CDR1 is LGHNA and CDR2 is YSLEER. Deletions cut 2 bases from V and 0 bases from J, with 7 bases between. Remarks on this clone: Antigen: not known.

This sequence originates from a young woman in good health and CMV-seropositive. The source material was PBMCs. The chain links TRBV4-3 to TRBJ1-1, with D hard to call. CDR3 sequence (DNA): TGCGCCAGCAGCCAACAAACAGTGAACACTGAAGCTTTCTTT. This translates into CASSQQTVNTEAFF.